The following is a TCR beta chain sequence with its context. The antigen is unknown. The V gene's germline CDR1 is LGHDT and CDR2 YNNKEL (reference sequence). The CDR3 totals 15 residues. V was pared by 1 base and J by 0 bases, with 10 bases between. This entry comes from a study of T cell responses to AZD1222 COVID-19 vaccine. Study results and caveats: Repertoires were collected only later (after the peak T cell response had occurred). Clonal diversity was possibly underestimated, and the donors were mostly white British, with more females.

Some clones are missing from TCRdb's copy, which holds only in-frame ones; the method was immunoSEQ multiplex PCR. Of around 160,000 clones listed, around 91% were seen once; the top ten hold around 5.2%. The source of this sequence is an adult in good health. The chain uses TRBV3-1 (or the pseudogene TRBV3-2) and TRBJ2-7, with D hard to call. Sequenced here: peripheral blood, sampled on day 0 of AZD1222 vaccination. The CDR3 DNA reads TGTGCCAGCAGCCAAGTTCCCCTGGGCTCCTACGAGCAGTACTTC. Translation: CASSQVPLGSYEQYF.